These 32 T cell receptor beta chains came from one sample sequenced in a study of cytomegalovirus exposure and HLA in healthy donors. A multiplex PCR was run with 60 Vbeta primers and 13 Jbeta primers. Profiled with immunoSEQ multiplex PCR; TCRdb holds only in-frame clones, not every one. The sample has 150,000 to 200,000 clones; about three quarters are singletons. Sequenced input: PBMCs. These receptors all stem from a man between 18 and 29 years old in good health and CMV-seropositive.

A single count supports this clone. The rearrangement joins TRBV5-1 to TRBJ2-3; 7 positions match TRBD1. Trimming at V came to 0 bases and at J to 6 bases, leaving 7 bases not matched to a gene. Germline lookup yields CDR1 SGHRS and CDR2 YFSETQ. The CDR3 loop spans 15 amino acids. The CDR3 sequence: CASSLGGTVSDTQYF. In DNA form, the CDR3 reads TGCGCCAGCAGCTTGGGGGGGACAGTCTCCGATACGCAGTATTTT. The variable domain in full, completed from reference TRBV5-1 and TRBJ2-3, reads KAGVTQTPRYLIKTRGQQVTLSCSPISGHRSVSWYQQTPGQGLQFLFEYFSETQRNKGNFPGRFSGRQFSNSRSEMNVSTLELGDSALYLCASSLGGTVSDTQYFGPGTRLTVL.

The J gene is TRBJ1-1, the V gene TRBV6-5; 8 bases map to TRBD1. V lost 6 bases and J lost 4; bases outside the gene matches: 4. Germline loops: CDR1 MNHEY, CDR2 SVGAGI. The CDR3 has 13 amino acids. For the CDR3, the DNA is TGTGCCAGCAGGCAGGGGGCGGGCACTGAAGCTTTCTTT. Protein sequence: CASRQGAGTEAFF.

The rearrangement links TRBV5-1 to TRBJ2-2; 8 bases map to TRBD2. The CDR3 is made up of 16 amino acids. Losses at the gene ends were 1 base for V and 0 bases for J; bases not matched to a gene: 2. In germline, CDR1 is SGHRS, CDR2 YFSETQ. The CDR3 sequence: CASSLSSGANTGELFF. The CDR3 DNA reads TGCGCCAGCAGCTTGAGTAGCGGGGCGAACACCGGGGAGCTGTTTTTT.

This chain connects TRBV6-5 to TRBJ1-2; D ambiguous. The CDR3 length is 10 residues. V was pared by 4 bases and J by 8 bases, with 5 bases between. Germline V gene sequence: CDR1 MNHEY, CDR2 SVGAGI. CDR3 sequence (DNA): TGTGCCAGCAGTTCGGGGGGCTACACCTTC. Protein product: CASSSGGYTF.

This chain links TRBV7-2 with TRBJ2-1, with 12 bases matching TRBD2. This CDR3 spans 16 amino acids. CDR1 SGHTA and CDR2 FQGNSA come from the germline V gene. V trimming: 5 bases; J trimming: 5 bases; junction bases outside the gene matches: 7. The CDR3: CASSRGRTSGNNEQFF. CDR3 nucleotides: TGTGCCAGCAGCAGGGGGCGGACTAGCGGGAACAATGAGCAGTTCTTC. Full variable domain (remainder filled in from reference TRBV7-2 and TRBJ2-1): GAGVSQSPSNKVTEKGKDVELRCDPISGHTALYWYRQSLGQGLEFLIYFQGNSAPDKSGLPSDRFSAERTGGSVSTLTIQRTQQEDSAVYLCASSRGRTSGNNEQFFGPGTRLTVL.

This chain links TRBV27 with TRBJ1-5, with 9 nucleotides matching TRBD1. V was pared by 0 bases and J by 6 bases, with 6 bases of the junction left unmatched. CDR3 size: 16 residues. Germline V gene lookup returns CDR1 MNHEY and CDR2 SMNVEV (reference sequence). Written as DNA, the CDR3 is TGTGCCAGCAGTTTATCCCCACAGGGGGCCTTTCAGCCCCAGCATTTT. This translates into CASSLSPQGAFQPQHF.

The J gene is TRBJ1-4, the V gene TRBV7-9, with TRBD1 identical over 8 bases. The CDR3 spans 16 residues. Germline V gene lookup returns CDR1 SEHNR and CDR2 FQNEAQ (reference sequence). V dropped 3 bases and J dropped 0; count of bases not matched to a gene: 3. CDR3 protein: CASSLGQEATNEKLFF. The DNA of the CDR3 is TGTGCCAGCAGCTTGGGACAGGAGGCAACTAATGAAAAACTGTTTTTT.

The chain carries TRBV15 and TRBJ2-1, with 7 bases fitting TRBD1. This CDR3 has 15 amino acids. The V gene's germline CDR1 is LNHNV and CDR2 YYDKDF (reference sequence). The ends lost 5 bases at V and 8 bases at J; junction bases unmatched: 12. The CDR3 loop reads CATSHRQGEVHEQFF. Here the CDR3 DNA reads TGTGCCACCAGCCACCGACAGGGTGAGGTCCATGAGCAGTTCTTC.

The gene calls are TRBV5-4 and TRBJ2-7; possibly TRBD1 for D (7 bases). V was trimmed by 4 bases and J by 2 bases, leaving 19 bases between them. The CDR3 runs 16 residues. Germline V lookup: CDR1 SGHNT, CDR2 YYREEE (reference sequence). The CDR3 is CASSLEGARAPYEQYV. The CDR3 bases are TGTGCCAGCAGCCTGGAGGGGGCCAGGGCCCCCTACGAGCAGTACGTC.

The V and J genes are TRBV27 and TRBJ1-1; D call uncertain. V was cut by 6 bases and J by 8 bases, with 16 bases left in between. The CDR3 covers 13 residues. Germline CDR1 is MNHEY and CDR2 is SMNVEV (reference sequence). The CDR3 spells CASSHHSPQEAFF. The CDR3 nucleotides are TGTGCCAGCAGCCACCATTCCCCCCAGGAAGCTTTCTTT.

The chain employs TRBV7-9 and TRBJ2-3, with a weak D call TRBD2 (6 bases). Trimming took off 0 bases at V and 2 bases at J, with 12 bases between the two ends. The CDR3 runs to 16 residues. Per germline, CDR1 SEHNR and CDR2 FQNEAQ (reference sequence). The chain's CDR3 is CASSLAQAGNTDTQYF. CDR3 nucleotide sequence: TGTGCCAGCAGCTTAGCGCAGGCGGGGAACACAGATACGCAGTATTTT.

The rearrangement joins TRBV28 to TRBJ1-4, with TRBD1 matching over 7 bases. Germline V CDR1 and CDR2: MDHEN, SYDVKM. J was trimmed by 4 bases and V by 5 bases; bases with no gene match: 4. The CDR3 is 14 amino acids. The chain's CDR3 is CASSTDRDNEKLFF. In DNA, the CDR3 is TGTGCCAGCAGTACAGACAGGGATAATGAAAAACTGTTTTTT.

This rearrangement joins TRBV5-1 to TRBJ1-1, with a tentative D call TRBD1 (6 bases). CDR1 is SGHRS, CDR2 YFSETQ, per germline. This CDR3 comprises 15 residues. Trimming pared 4 bases from V and 1 base from J, leaving 14 bases between. CDR3 DNA sequence: TGCGCCAGCAGCCCCCGTGGGGGGGCGAACACTGAAGCTTTCTTT. This codes for CASSPRGGANTEAFF.

Only a few counts were recorded for this clone. This rearrangement joins TRBV15 to TRBJ1-4, with 9 nucleotides matching TRBD1. Germline trimming cut 4 bases from V and 11 bases from J; bases unmatched to any gene: 11. The CDR3 has 15 residues. The germline CDR1 and CDR2 sequences are LNHNV and YYDKDF (reference sequence). The DNA for the CDR3 is TGTGCCACCAGCACCGCCGGGACAGGGCAGAGGAAACTGTTTTTT. It translates to CATSTAGTGQRKLFF.

The rearrangement links TRBV25-1 to TRBJ2-6, with D tentatively TRBD1 (6 bases). This CDR3 is built from 14 residues. V dropped 9 bases and J dropped 4 bases, with 13 bases sitting between them. In germline, CDR1 is MGHDK, CDR2 SYGVNS. The DNA of the CDR3 is TGTGCCAGTCATGGGGGCGCCGGGGCCAACGTCCTGACTTTC. This gives the protein CASHGGAGANVLTF.

V is TRBV6-1 and J is TRBJ2-7; perhaps TRBD1 as D (5 bases). There are 11 residues in the CDR3. Germline V lookup: CDR1 MNHNS, CDR2 SASEGT. Trimming took 6 bases from V and 4 from J, leaving 7 bases between them. In nucleotides, the CDR3 is TGTGCCAGCAGGGGGCCGTACGAGCAGTACGTC. Translating gives CASRGPYEQYV.

The chain couples TRBV7-6 to TRBJ1-1; D is possibly TRBD1 (6 bases). The CDR3 is made up of 19 amino acids. Between the trimmed V and J ends, which lost 2 bases and 3 bases, there was a span of 25 bases. Germline V gene data show CDR1 as SGHVS and CDR2 as FNYEAQ. CDR3 region: CASSLYPRGQGVRDTEAFF. The CDR3 bases are TGTGCCAGCAGCTTATATCCGCGGGGGCAAGGTGTAAGGGACACTGAAGCTTTCTTT.

The CDR3 loop is CASSERQGLYGYTF. The CDR3 DNA is TGTGCCAGCAGTGAAAGACAGGGATTATATGGCTACACCTTC. The V gene is TRBV25-1, the J gene TRBJ1-2; 7 bases map to TRBD1. Germline values: CDR1 MGHDK, CDR2 SYGVNS. The J segment lost 5 bases and the V segment lost 2 bases, leaving 5 bases of the junction unmatched. There are 14 residues in the CDR3.

This clone was observed a few times. V usage is TRBV18 and J usage is TRBJ2-5, with D perhaps TRBD2 (6 bases). The CDR3 loop spans 14 amino acids. V was pared by 4 bases and J by 5 bases, with 14 bases between. CDR1 KGHSH and CDR2 LQKENI come from the germline V gene. The CDR3 region is CASSRVARGETQYF. The CDR3 region has the DNA TGTGCCAGCTCACGGGTAGCGCGGGGTGAGACCCAGTACTTC.

The J gene is TRBJ1-2, the V gene TRBV5-4; 8 bases align to TRBD1. V shed 6 bases, J shed 3 bases, and the junction held 7 bases outside the gene matches. Germline CDR1 is SGHNT and CDR2 is YYREEE (reference sequence). CDR3 size: 14 residues. The DNA for the CDR3 is TGTGCCAGCACCCAGACAGGGGTCGACTATGGCTACACCTTC. Translating it yields CASTQTGVDYGYTF.

The V and J genes are TRBV5-1 and TRBJ1-4; no clear D gene. CDR1 SGHRS and CDR2 YFSETQ come from the germline V gene. Trimming removed 4 bases from V and 0 bases from J, with 10 bases in between. This CDR3 is built from 15 residues. CDR3 region: CASSERLSTNEKLFF. The CDR3 nucleotides read TGCGCCAGCAGCGAAAGACTTTCAACTAATGAAAAACTGTTTTTT. Supplemented by reference TRBV5-1 and TRBJ1-4, the full variable domain reads KAGVTQTPRYLIKTRGQQVTLSCSPISGHRSVSWYQQTPGQGLQFLFEYFSETQRNKGNFPGRFSGRQFSNSRSEMNVSTLELGDSALYLCASSERLSTNEKLFFGSGTQLSVL.

V gene TRBV7-9 combines with J gene TRBJ2-3; 11 bases align to TRBD1. The germline V gene encodes CDR1 SEHNR and CDR2 FQNEAQ (reference sequence). V lost 5 bases to trimming and J lost 2 bases; unmatched junction nucleotides: 6. The CDR3 length is 16 residues. This chain's CDR3 is CASSRLGQGDTDTQYF. CDR3 DNA: TGTGCCAGCAGCAGGCTGGGACAGGGGGACACAGATACGCAGTATTTT. Together with reference TRBV7-9 and TRBJ2-3, the CDR3 gives the full variable domain: DTGVSQNPRHKITKRGQNVTFRCDPISEHNRLYWYRQTLGQGPEFLTYFQNEAQLEKSRLLSDRFSAERPKGSFSTLEIQRTEQGDSAMYLCASSRLGQGDTDTQYFGPGTRLTVL.

The V call is TRBV6-1, the J call TRBJ2-2, with 8 bases aligning to TRBD1. The length of the CDR3 is 13 residues. V lost 6 bases and J lost 7; bases outside the gene matches: 4. Germline V gives CDR1 MNHNS, CDR2 SASEGT. The CDR3 spells CASRTDRGGELFF. The CDR3 DNA reads as TGTGCCAGCAGGACTGACAGGGGCGGGGAGCTGTTTTTT.

The chain links TRBV9 to TRBJ1-1; TRBD1 agrees at 9 bases. The CDR3 runs to 16 residues. J gave up 4 bases and V 2 bases, and 9 bases lay outside the gene matches. CDR1 is SGDLS, CDR2 YYNGEE, per germline. The CDR3 here is CASSVNPGQGFTEAFF. The CDR3 DNA reads TGTGCCAGCAGCGTTAACCCGGGACAGGGTTTCACTGAAGCTTTCTTT. Based on the CDR3 plus reference TRBV9 and TRBJ1-1, the full variable domain is DSGVTQTPKHLITATGQRVTLRCSPRSGDLSVYWYQQSLDQGLQFLIQYYNGEERAKGNILERFSAQQFPDLHSELNLSSLELGDSALYFCASSVNPGQGFTEAFFGQGTRLTVV.

The chain joins TRBV6-5 to TRBJ1-4, with D unclear. Germline V gene lookup returns CDR1 MNHEY and CDR2 SVGAGI. With 6 bases removed from V and 1 base from J, the gap between germline ends came to 6 bases. This CDR3 region has 13 residues. The CDR3 loop reads CASSPRTNEKLFF. The CDR3 coding sequence is TGTGCCAGCAGCCCCAGAACTAATGAAAAACTGTTTTTT.

This clone has more than one count but fewer than ten. The sample carries other DNA sequences with the same CDR3. The chain couples TRBV9 to TRBJ2-5, with 9 bases identical to TRBD2. The CDR3 covers 14 residues. Germline V gives CDR1 SGDLS, CDR2 YYNGEE. After removal of 2 bases from V and 4 bases from J, the junction contained 3 bases not matched to a gene. The CDR3 protein is CASSVGGGGETQYF. The DNA for the CDR3 is TGTGCCAGCAGCGTCGGCGGGGGGGGAGAGACCCAGTACTTC.

The V gene is TRBV5-1, the J gene TRBJ2-5, with TRBD2 as a possible D gene (5 bases). This CDR3 is built from 14 residues. The germline gives CDR1 SGHRS, CDR2 YFSETQ. V lost 4 bases and J 2 bases, leaving 12 bases between the germline ends. CDR3 DNA sequence: TGCGCCAGCAGCCGCGACTACAATCAAGAGACCCAGTACTTC. It yields the protein CASSRDYNQETQYF. The whole variable domain, remainder taken from reference TRBV5-1 and TRBJ2-5, is KAGVTQTPRYLIKTRGQQVTLSCSPISGHRSVSWYQQTPGQGLQFLFEYFSETQRNKGNFPGRFSGRQFSNSRSEMNVSTLELGDSALYLCASSRDYNQETQYFGPGTRLLVL.

The chain uses TRBV5-1 and TRBJ2-1, with TRBD2 identical over 7 bases. The CDR3 totals 15 residues. The germline V gene has CDR1 SGHRS and CDR2 YFSETQ. The ends lost 0 bases at V and 7 bases at J; junction bases unmatched: 7. This chain's CDR3 is CASSLAPGLGNEQFF. The CDR3 nucleotides read TGCGCCAGCAGCTTGGCGCCCGGACTAGGAAATGAGCAGTTCTTC.

This rearrangement joins TRBV30 to TRBJ1-4; D might be TRBD1 (6 bases). Germline CDR1 GTSNPN, CDR2 SVGIG (reference sequence). This CDR3 is built from 15 residues. V dropped 1 base and J dropped 10 bases, with 19 bases sitting between them. CDR3 coding DNA: TGTGCCTGGAGTGCGGTTAGGGGGTTTCAAAGAAAACTGTTTTTT. It yields the protein CAWSAVRGFQRKLFF.

The chain carries TRBV5-1 and TRBJ1-3; 7 nucleotides match TRBD1. CDR1 is SGHRS and CDR2 is YFSETQ in the germline V gene. V lost 10 bases and J lost 0; bases outside the gene matches: 7. The CDR3 covers 14 residues. This CDR3 reads CASRTGPSGNTIYF. The CDR3 DNA sequence: TGCGCCTCCCGGACAGGTCCCTCTGGAAACACCATATATTTT.

The CDR3 reads CASTLSGGLYNEQFF. CDR3 nucleotide sequence: TGTGCCAGCACCCTTAGCGGGGGGCTCTACAATGAGCAGTTCTTC. The rearrangement joins TRBV27 to TRBJ2-1, with 10 bases lining up with TRBD2. This CDR3 spans 15 amino acids. The ends lost 7 bases at V and 3 bases at J; junction bases unmatched: 6. The germline V gene encodes CDR1 MNHEY and CDR2 SMNVEV (reference sequence).

V and J are TRBV7-2 and TRBJ2-1; D not certain. This CDR3 comprises 17 residues. Trimming removed 2 bases from V and 0 bases from J, with 14 bases in between. Per germline, CDR1 SGHTA and CDR2 FQGNSA. CDR3 nucleotide sequence: TGTGCCAGCAGCTTATTCAGCGCTCAGAGCTCCTACAATGAGCAGTTCTTC. Translation gives CASSLFSAQSSYNEQFF.